This T cell receptor (beta chain) was profiled in a study of blood T cells in healthy people across ages. Across the whole study: There was about one barcoded beta molecule captured by template switching per two T cells. Study-level results: As age increased, TCR beta diversity per million T cells fell in a roughly linear fashion.

This clonotype has a handful of counts. What it binds is not known. With 4 bases removed from V and 2 bases from J, the gap between germline ends came to 12 bases. The germline CDR1 and CDR2 sequences are WNHNN and SYGVQD (reference sequence). CDR3 size: 14 residues. Peripheral blood from each donor was collected in a volume of roughly 9.2 milliliters. For the second PCR, which ran for roughly 6 to 12 cycles, a sample-barcoded 5' primer and a J-beta primer mix were used. TCRdb used MiXCR to reprocess the 5' RACE reads, holding one entry per CDR3 protein. This repertoire shows under 2 million distinct CDR3 sequences, roughly 30% found once; its top ten account for approximately 10%.

Sequences were obtained from blood. V and J are TRBV10-1 and TRBJ2-7; the D is unclear. The TCR comes from a woman aged 30 to 39 in good health. The CDR3 nucleotides are TGCGCCAGCAGTGGGGCCATGGGAACCTACGAGCAGTACTTC. It yields the protein CASSGAMGTYEQYF.